The clone carrying this T cell receptor (beta chain) was counted between two and nine times. The ends were cut back, 4 bases at V and 0 bases at J, with 10 bases in the middle. Germline-derived CDR1 and CDR2 are SGHRS and YFSETQ. The CDR3 extends over 15 amino acids. This specimen comes from a study of blood T cell repertoires in COVID-19. Overall study: Both acute and convalescent COVID-19 samples were obtained from the United States, Italy and Spain.

Clones were sequenced by immunoSEQ multiplex PCR, and TCRdb holds only the in-frame ones, with some missing. The repertoire holds approximately 240,000 clones, roughly 80% seen once, with about 2.4% in the top ten. This clonotype was sampled from a woman aged 60-75 years with acute or convalescent COVID-19. The sample was peripheral blood. This sequence joins TRBV5-1 and TRBJ2-2, with D unclear. This chain's CDR3 is CASSLQTANTGELFF. The CDR3 nucleotides read TGCGCCAGCAGCCTACAGACCGCGAACACCGGGGAGCTGTTTTTT.